These 10 T cell receptor beta chains were all obtained from the same sample, sequenced in a study of T cell repertoires in cytomegalovirus infection. Antigens for these TCRs are unknown. TCRdb re-analysed the reads in MiXCR, keeping a single row per CDR3 protein. Among about 770,000 distinct CDR3 sequences, 25% to 30% were seen once, and the ten largest hold around 12%. The starting material was cultured CD8+ T cells from PBMCs, obtained from culture after CMV antigen stimulation. The receptors originated from a human donor in good health (CMV status not recorded). Some clones in this sample may be carry-over from other donors' samples.

The rearrangement joins TRBV19 to TRBJ2-7, with 8 bases that match TRBD2. The CDR3 is 16 residues long. J gave up 3 bases and V 2 bases, and 9 bases lay outside the gene matches. In germline, CDR1 is LNHDA, CDR2 SQIVND (reference sequence). CDR3 nucleotides: TGTGCCAGTAGTATATGCCCAGCGGGAGCCAGCTACGAGCAGTACGTC. This translates into CASSICPAGASYEQYV.

Many counts were recorded for this clonotype. The gene calls are TRBV27 and TRBJ1-2; 7 bases line up with TRBD1. V gave up 6 bases and J gave up 2 bases; unmatched junction bases: 3. The germline V gene encodes CDR1 MNHEY and CDR2 SMNVEV (reference sequence). CDR3 length equals 13 residues. The CDR3 here is CASSSTGNYGYTF. Written as DNA, the CDR3 is TGTGCCAGCAGCTCGACAGGGAACTATGGCTACACCTTC.

This sequence joins TRBV15 and TRBJ2-5; D gene unclear. Between the trimmed V and J ends, which lost 2 bases and 3 bases, there was a span of 7 bases. Germline CDR1 is LNHNV and CDR2 is YYDKDF (reference sequence). The CDR3 sequence is 13 residues long. This chain's CDR3 is CATSRLQKETQYF. DNA of the CDR3: TGTGCCACCAGCAGACTACAGAAAGAGACCCAGTACTTC.

The genes are TRBV7-8 and TRBJ1-2, with D perhaps TRBD1 (5 bases). Trimming shortened V by 1 base and J by 0 bases, and 18 bases separated the two germline ends. The CDR3 loop spans 18 amino acids. Per the germline V gene, CDR1 is SGHVS and CDR2 is FQNEAQ. CDR3 amino acids: CASSLVRGGGKANYGYTF. CDR3 in DNA: TGTGCCAGCAGCTTAGTGCGGGGGGGAGGCAAAGCTAACTATGGCTACACCTTC.

The chain couples TRBV27 to TRBJ2-7; TRBD2 matches 12 bases. Germline trimming cut 4 bases from V and 2 bases from J; bases unmatched to any gene: 3. CDR3 length: 15 amino acids. The germline V gene has CDR1 MNHEY and CDR2 SMNVEV (reference sequence). This CDR3 reads CASSWTSGATYEQYF. CDR3 DNA sequence: TGTGCCAGCAGTTGGACTAGCGGGGCTACCTACGAGCAGTACTTC.

The CDR3 is CASSLDSVTGELFF. The CDR3 coding sequence is TGTGCCAGCAGCTTAGATAGCGTCACCGGGGAGCTGTTTTTT. The V and J genes are TRBV11-2 and TRBJ2-2; a possible D gene is TRBD2 (5 bases). Trimming shortened V by 0 bases and J by 4 bases, and 6 bases separated the two germline ends. The CDR3 consists of 14 residues. Germline V gene lookup returns CDR1 SGHAT and CDR2 FQNNGV.

Only a few counts were recorded for this clonotype. V is TRBV27 and J is TRBJ1-2; TRBD1 might be the D (5 bases). V was clipped by 3 bases and J by 4 bases, with 12 bases between them. The CDR3 spans 14 residues. The germline CDR1 and CDR2 sequences are MNHEY and SMNVEV (reference sequence). Here the CDR3 DNA reads TGTGCCAGCAGTTTGCGAGGGGTCGGCTATGGCTACACCTTC. Amino acid sequence: CASSLRGVGYGYTF.

This chain joins TRBV27 and TRBJ1-5, with 10 bases that match TRBD1. This CDR3 contains 16 residues. Looked up from germline, CDR1 is MNHEY and CDR2 is SMNVEV (reference sequence). With V trimmed by 2 bases and J by 7 bases, 8 bases remained unmatched. The CDR3 DNA sequence: TGTGCCAGCAGTTTACTGGGACAGGGGCTTGGCCAGCCCCAGCATTTT. Translating gives CASSLLGQGLGQPQHF.

This clonotype was seen more than once but under ten times. V is TRBV12-3 or TRBV12-4 and J is TRBJ2-3; D is uncertain. Trimming stripped 5 bases from V and 2 bases from J, with 11 bases between. The CDR3 covers 14 residues. The CDR3 sequence: CASSPRPNTDTQYF. CDR3 in DNA: TGTGCCAGCAGTCCGAGACCAAACACAGATACGCAGTATTTT.

The rearrangement uses TRBV28 and TRBJ2-7; D is tentatively TRBD1 or TRBD2 (6 bases each). The V and J ends lost 2 bases and 5 bases respectively, with 10 bases between them. This CDR3 has 13 residues. CDR1 is MDHEN and CDR2 is SYDVKM in the germline V gene. This chain's CDR3 is CASSLLGGNEQYV. The CDR3 region has the DNA TGTGCCAGCAGTTTACTAGGGGGGAACGAGCAGTACGTC.